The clone carrying this T cell receptor (beta chain) was counted many times. Germline V gives CDR1 PRHDT, CDR2 FYEKMQ (reference sequence). Trimming took 3 bases from V and 5 from J, leaving 13 bases between them. This CDR3 has 14 amino acids. This record comes from a study of Graves' ophthalmopathy and Graves' hyperthyroidism. TCR beta CDR3 regions were amplified from RNA transcripts. Second-round multiplex PCR followed a first-round RT-PCR using HTBI primers. Each CDR3 protein is one row after TCRdb ran MiXCR on the multiplex PCR reads. The table records 200,000 to 250,000 distinct CDR3 sequences, around a fifth of them present only once. Clinical symptoms, serum thyroxine, TRAb, thyroid ultrasound and orbital computed tomography determined diagnosis.

The clonotype originates from a woman in her forties or fifties with Graves' ophthalmopathy. The sequenced material came from peripheral blood. This chain joins TRBV13 and TRBJ2-5, with no clear D. CDR3 sequence: CASSFGPLKETQYF. CDR3 nucleotide sequence: TGTGCCAGCAGCTTCGGACCGCTGAAGGAGACCCAGTACTTC.